One and the same sample provided the 23 T cell receptor beta chains below, sequenced in a study of CD8+ T cells in alopecia areata. The authors extracted RNA and reverse transcribed it into cDNA as the sequencing template. Assay used: immunoSEQ multiplex PCR; TCRdb lists only in-frame clones, some missing. The table includes more than 110,000 clones, roughly four fifths detected once. Treatment noted: oral pan-JAK inhibitor, 5-10 mg twice daily. The input for sequencing was CD8+ T cells sorted from blood, taken at week 4, from a patient treated with tofacitinib. These receptors were taken from a human donor with alopecia areata.

The J gene is TRBJ2-1, the V gene TRBV7-8; 10 bases line up with TRBD1. CDR1 SGHVS and CDR2 FQNEAQ come from the germline V gene. The CDR3 extends over 15 amino acids. With V trimmed by 0 bases and J by 9 bases, 5 bases remained unmatched. The CDR3 here is CASSLAGTGEREQFF. The DNA of the CDR3 is TGTGCCAGCAGCTTAGCCGGGACAGGGGAACGTGAGCAGTTCTTC.

The chain combines TRBV13 with TRBJ2-3; possible D gene TRBD1, 6 bases. Germline V lookup: CDR1 PRHDT, CDR2 FYEKMQ (reference sequence). With 2 bases removed from V and 4 bases from J, the gap between germline ends came to 16 bases. The CDR3 contains 16 residues. The CDR3 DNA follows: TGTGCCAGCAGCTTAAAAGACAGGTCGGGCGCAGATACGCAGTATTTT. Protein product: CASSLKDRSGADTQYF.

The chain carries TRBV6-5 and TRBJ1-4; TRBD1 might be the D (6 bases). The CDR3 length is 15 residues. V lost 5 bases to trimming and J lost 6 bases, with 16 bases between them. Looked up from germline, CDR1 is MNHEY and CDR2 is SVGAGI. This chain's CDR3 is CASSRLQGLDEKLFF. The CDR3 DNA is TGTGCCAGCAGTCGGCTACAGGGATTGGATGAAAAACTGTTTTTT.

CDR3 loop: CASSPRPGTGIHGYTF. The DNA for the CDR3 is TGTGCCAGCAGCCCCCGTCCCGGGACAGGGATACATGGCTACACCTTC. This chain links TRBV4-2 with TRBJ1-2, with 9 bases lining up with TRBD1. Looked up from germline, CDR1 is LGHNA and CDR2 is YNFKEQ. The CDR3 loop spans 16 amino acids. V gave up 4 bases and J gave up 6 bases; unmatched junction bases: 12.

V gene TRBV14 combines with J gene TRBJ2-1; D is undetermined. V gave up 3 bases and J gave up 4 bases, with 1 base separating them. This CDR3 contains 11 residues. CDR1 SGHDN and CDR2 FVKESK come from the germline V gene. CDR3 sequence: CASSQYNEQFF. The CDR3 region has the DNA TGTGCCAGCAGCCAGTACAATGAGCAGTTCTTC.

V usage is TRBV6-5 and J usage is TRBJ1-5; tentatively, D is TRBD1 (5 bases). Germline CDR1 and CDR2: MNHEY and SVGAGI. This CDR3 has 15 residues. V lost 1 base and J 5 bases, leaving 12 bases between the germline ends. CDR3 nucleotide sequence: TGTGCCAGCAGTTACTATCGAGTGGGGGATCAGCCCCAGCATTTT. This encodes CASSYYRVGDQPQHF.

This rearrangement joins TRBV7-9 to TRBJ2-7; 9 bases agree with TRBD1. The CDR3 runs 12 residues. V shed 5 bases and J 7 bases; nucleotides not matched to a gene: 3. The germline V gene has CDR1 SEHNR and CDR2 FQNEAQ (reference sequence). CDR3 region: CASSMDRGEQYF. The CDR3 DNA sequence: TGTGCCAGCAGCATGGACAGGGGAGAGCAGTACTTC.

This clone was counted a few times. This chain joins TRBV5-6 and TRBJ2-7; D call uncertain. CDR1 and CDR2 from the germline V gene are SGHDT and YYEEEE. This CDR3 comprises 12 residues. Trimming removed 1 base at V and 3 bases at J, with 5 bases between. The CDR3 loop is CASSLTVYEQYF. The DNA for the CDR3 is TGTGCCAGCAGCTTGACAGTCTACGAGCAGTACTTC.

The rearrangement joins TRBV7-9 to TRBJ1-1; no clear D. V lost 2 bases to trimming and J lost 6 bases, with 13 bases between them. Germline V lookup: CDR1 SEHNR, CDR2 FQNEAQ (reference sequence). The CDR3 runs 14 residues. The CDR3 coding sequence is TGTGCCAGCAGCTTATCTCACGAGTGGGCTGAAGCTTTCTTT. This gives the protein CASSLSHEWAEAFF.

This chain connects TRBV4-1 to TRBJ2-1; D gene ambiguous. Trimming shortened V by 6 bases and J by 3 bases, and 12 bases separated the two germline ends. The CDR3 contains 14 residues. Looked up from germline, CDR1 is MGHRA and CDR2 is YSYEKL. Here the CDR3 reads CASSPLPRYNEQFF. The CDR3 DNA sequence: TGCGCCAGCAGTCCCTTGCCCCGCTACAATGAGCAGTTCTTC.

The rearrangement joins TRBV4-1 to TRBJ2-3, with D possibly being TRBD1 (6 bases). Deletions cut 3 bases from V and 2 bases from J, with 15 bases between. This CDR3 has 16 residues. Germline assignment: CDR1 MGHRA and CDR2 YSYEKL. CDR3 DNA sequence: TGCGCCAGCAGCCACCAACAGGGTGGCCCCACAGATACGCAGTATTTT. Its translation: CASSHQQGGPTDTQYF.

The chain combines TRBV13 with TRBJ2-7, with a weak D call TRBD2 (7 bases). CDR1 and CDR2 from the germline V gene are PRHDT and FYEKMQ (reference sequence). The V and J ends lost 1 base and 4 bases respectively, with 20 bases between them. This CDR3 is 17 amino acids long. Here the CDR3 DNA reads TGTGCCAGCAGCTTAGCTGGGGGCGGGGGACACGATTACGAGCAGTACTTC. Its translation: CASSLAGGGGHDYEQYF.

In this sample, this clone turned up once. CDR3 DNA: TGTGCCAGCAGCGCAACCGGGAAGAACGAGCAGTACTTC. It encodes CASSATGKNEQYF. J is TRBJ2-7 and V is TRBV7-9, with D perhaps TRBD2 (5 bases). V was pared by 5 bases and J by 5 bases, with 13 bases between. This CDR3 comprises 13 residues. Germline-derived CDR1 and CDR2 are SEHNR and FQNEAQ (reference sequence).

The chain couples TRBV2 to TRBJ1-1, with D possibly TRBD1 on 5 matching bases. CDR3 size: 16 residues. Trimming shortened V by 0 bases and J by 2 bases, and 13 bases separated the two germline ends. Germline V lookup: CDR1 SNHLY, CDR2 FYNNEI. CDR3 coding DNA: TGTGCCAGCAGTGAAGCGGGGGACGGACCTAACACTGAAGCTTTCTTT. Its protein product is CASSEAGDGPNTEAFF.

The chain employs TRBV4-1 and TRBJ2-2, with no clear D. The ends were cut back, 1 base at V and 4 bases at J, with 7 bases in the middle. Germline CDR1 reads MGHRA; CDR2 reads YSYEKL. The CDR3 has 14 residues. CDR3 protein: CASSQAASTGELFF. In DNA, the CDR3 is TGCGCCAGCAGCCAAGCCGCGAGCACCGGGGAGCTGTTTTTT.

The rearrangement joins TRBV23-1 to TRBJ2-7, with no clear D. TRBV23-1 is an ORF for which the function is uncertain. With 3 bases removed from V and 4 bases from J, the gap between germline ends came to 13 bases. The CDR3 totals 14 residues. CDR3 DNA sequence: TGCGCCAGCAGTCAGAGGCCGTCCGCGTACGAGCAGTACTTC. Protein product: CASSQRPSAYEQYF.

The chain joins TRBV27 to TRBJ2-3; D may be TRBD2 (6 bases). CDR3 length: 15 amino acids. V was shortened by 5 bases and J by 4 bases, with 16 bases between the two germline ends. In germline, CDR1 is MNHEY, CDR2 SMNVEV (reference sequence). The CDR3 DNA reads as TGTGCCAGCAGTCCACTATCTGGAGGGCCAGATACGCAGTATTTT. Protein: CASSPLSGGPDTQYF.

This clone has only one observation. CDR3 nucleotide sequence: TGTGCCAGCAGTGGAGGACAGGGGGCCATCAACACTGAAGCTTTCTTT. Protein sequence: CASSGGQGAINTEAFF. The chain recombines TRBV6-1 with TRBJ1-1, with TRBD1 matching 11 bases. The CDR3 extends over 16 amino acids. J gave up 2 bases and V 4 bases, and 6 bases lay outside the gene matches. Germline values: CDR1 MNHNS, CDR2 SASEGT.

This clone turned up a few times. This chain links TRBV29-1 with TRBJ2-5, with D unresolved. This CDR3 is 12 amino acids long. The germline V gene encodes CDR1 SQVTM and CDR2 ANQGSEA. V was clipped by 6 bases and J by 2 bases, with 10 bases between them. CDR3 residues: CSVAKVQETQYF. The DNA of the CDR3 is TGCAGCGTGGCCAAAGTTCAAGAGACCCAGTACTTC.

This clone was detected only a few times. The rearrangement uses TRBV6-6 and TRBJ2-7; possibly TRBD1 for D (6 bases). Germline-derived CDR1 and CDR2 are MNHNY and SVGAGI (reference sequence). Trimming removed 6 bases from V and 1 base from J, with 16 bases in between. The CDR3 runs to 15 residues. CDR3 in DNA: TGTGCCAGCAGAACACACAGGGCCAATTCCTACGAGCAGTACTTC. This translates into CASRTHRANSYEQYF.

The chain combines TRBV4-1 with TRBJ2-5; 14 positions match TRBD2. Germline V gives CDR1 MGHRA, CDR2 YSYEKL. The CDR3 spans 17 residues. Trimming took 5 bases from V and 2 from J; bases not matched to a gene: 7. The CDR3 DNA reads as TGCGCCAGCAGCAAGGGGACTAGCGGGGGAGAACAAGAGACCCAGTACTTC. Amino acid sequence: CASSKGTSGGEQETQYF.

To note about this clone: This sample includes further DNA sequences coding for the same CDR3. The rearrangement uses TRBV4-1 and TRBJ2-7, with a possible D match to TRBD2 (5 bases). The germline CDR1 and CDR2 sequences are MGHRA and YSYEKL. Trimming shortened V by 5 bases and J by 4 bases, and 12 bases separated the two germline ends. CDR3 length equals 13 residues. CDR3 nucleotides: TGCGCCAGCAGCAGAGGACTCGATTACGAGCAGTACTTC. The encoded protein is CASSRGLDYEQYF.

As for this clone: The sample carries other DNA sequences with the same CDR3. The J gene is TRBJ2-6, the V gene TRBV29-1, with 8 positions matching TRBD1. This CDR3 has 16 residues. Trimming removed 6 bases from V and 0 bases from J; junction bases left unmatched: 7. Germline V gene sequence: CDR1 SQVTM, CDR2 ANQGSEA. The DNA for the CDR3 is TGCAGCGTCCTGGGACAGGTCCGCTCTGGGGCCAACGTCCTGACTTTC. Protein: CSVLGQVRSGANVLTF.